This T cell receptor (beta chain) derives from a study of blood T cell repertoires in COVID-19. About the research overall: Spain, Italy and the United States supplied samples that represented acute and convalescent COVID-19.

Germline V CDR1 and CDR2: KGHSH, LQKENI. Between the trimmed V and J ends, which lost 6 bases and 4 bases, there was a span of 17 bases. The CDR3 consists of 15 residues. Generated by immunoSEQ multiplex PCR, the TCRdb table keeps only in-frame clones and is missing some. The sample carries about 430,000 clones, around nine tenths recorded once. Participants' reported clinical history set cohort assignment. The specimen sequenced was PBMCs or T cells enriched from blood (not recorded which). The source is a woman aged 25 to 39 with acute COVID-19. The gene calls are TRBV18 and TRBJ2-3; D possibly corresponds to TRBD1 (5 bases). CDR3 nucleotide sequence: TGTGCCAGCTCCCAATCCCAGGGTGGCCCAGATACGCAGTATTTT. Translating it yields CASSQSQGGPDTQYF.